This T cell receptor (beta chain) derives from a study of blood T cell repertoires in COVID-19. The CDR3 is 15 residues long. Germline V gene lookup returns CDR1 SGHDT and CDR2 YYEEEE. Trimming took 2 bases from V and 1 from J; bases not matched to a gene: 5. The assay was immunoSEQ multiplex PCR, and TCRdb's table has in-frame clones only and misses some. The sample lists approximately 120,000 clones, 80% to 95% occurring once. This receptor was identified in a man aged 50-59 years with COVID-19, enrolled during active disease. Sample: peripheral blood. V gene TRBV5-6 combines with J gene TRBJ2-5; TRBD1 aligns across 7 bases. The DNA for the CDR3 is TGTGCCAGCAGCTTTAAGACAGGGACCCAAGAGACCCAGTACTTC. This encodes CASSFKTGTQETQYF.